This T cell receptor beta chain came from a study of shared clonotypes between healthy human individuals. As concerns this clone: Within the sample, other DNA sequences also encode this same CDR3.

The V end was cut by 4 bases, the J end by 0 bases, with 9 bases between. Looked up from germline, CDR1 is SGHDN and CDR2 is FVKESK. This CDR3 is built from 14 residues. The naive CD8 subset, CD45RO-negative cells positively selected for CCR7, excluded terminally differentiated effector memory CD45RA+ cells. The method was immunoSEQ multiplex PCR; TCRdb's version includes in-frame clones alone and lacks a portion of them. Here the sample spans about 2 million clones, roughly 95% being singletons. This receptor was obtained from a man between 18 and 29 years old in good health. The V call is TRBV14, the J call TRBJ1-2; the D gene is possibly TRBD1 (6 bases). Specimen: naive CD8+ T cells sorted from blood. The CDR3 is CASSLRTANYGYTF. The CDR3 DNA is TGTGCCAGCAGCCTCAGGACAGCTAACTATGGCTACACCTTC.